This T cell receptor (beta chain) was observed in a study of technical replicates of blood from a few donors. CDR1 SGHNT and CDR2 YYREEE come from the germline V gene (reference sequence). J was trimmed by 4 bases and V by 2 bases; bases with no gene match: 3. The CDR3 consists of 15 residues. Assay: immunoSEQ multiplex PCR; the TCRdb copy retains only in-frame clones and omits some. This table has under 95,000 clones, roughly nine tenths appearing once. On this clone itself: This sample also contains other DNA sequences that code for the same CDR3.

Sequencing input: T cells isolated from PBMCs. The genes are TRBV5-4 and TRBJ2-1; 10 bases fit TRBD2. This TCR came from a human donor in good health. Some clones in this sample may be carry-over from other donors' samples. CDR3 nucleotide sequence: TGTGCCAGCAGCTTAGGACTAGCGGATTACAATGAGCAGTTCTTC. Protein sequence: CASSLGLADYNEQFF.